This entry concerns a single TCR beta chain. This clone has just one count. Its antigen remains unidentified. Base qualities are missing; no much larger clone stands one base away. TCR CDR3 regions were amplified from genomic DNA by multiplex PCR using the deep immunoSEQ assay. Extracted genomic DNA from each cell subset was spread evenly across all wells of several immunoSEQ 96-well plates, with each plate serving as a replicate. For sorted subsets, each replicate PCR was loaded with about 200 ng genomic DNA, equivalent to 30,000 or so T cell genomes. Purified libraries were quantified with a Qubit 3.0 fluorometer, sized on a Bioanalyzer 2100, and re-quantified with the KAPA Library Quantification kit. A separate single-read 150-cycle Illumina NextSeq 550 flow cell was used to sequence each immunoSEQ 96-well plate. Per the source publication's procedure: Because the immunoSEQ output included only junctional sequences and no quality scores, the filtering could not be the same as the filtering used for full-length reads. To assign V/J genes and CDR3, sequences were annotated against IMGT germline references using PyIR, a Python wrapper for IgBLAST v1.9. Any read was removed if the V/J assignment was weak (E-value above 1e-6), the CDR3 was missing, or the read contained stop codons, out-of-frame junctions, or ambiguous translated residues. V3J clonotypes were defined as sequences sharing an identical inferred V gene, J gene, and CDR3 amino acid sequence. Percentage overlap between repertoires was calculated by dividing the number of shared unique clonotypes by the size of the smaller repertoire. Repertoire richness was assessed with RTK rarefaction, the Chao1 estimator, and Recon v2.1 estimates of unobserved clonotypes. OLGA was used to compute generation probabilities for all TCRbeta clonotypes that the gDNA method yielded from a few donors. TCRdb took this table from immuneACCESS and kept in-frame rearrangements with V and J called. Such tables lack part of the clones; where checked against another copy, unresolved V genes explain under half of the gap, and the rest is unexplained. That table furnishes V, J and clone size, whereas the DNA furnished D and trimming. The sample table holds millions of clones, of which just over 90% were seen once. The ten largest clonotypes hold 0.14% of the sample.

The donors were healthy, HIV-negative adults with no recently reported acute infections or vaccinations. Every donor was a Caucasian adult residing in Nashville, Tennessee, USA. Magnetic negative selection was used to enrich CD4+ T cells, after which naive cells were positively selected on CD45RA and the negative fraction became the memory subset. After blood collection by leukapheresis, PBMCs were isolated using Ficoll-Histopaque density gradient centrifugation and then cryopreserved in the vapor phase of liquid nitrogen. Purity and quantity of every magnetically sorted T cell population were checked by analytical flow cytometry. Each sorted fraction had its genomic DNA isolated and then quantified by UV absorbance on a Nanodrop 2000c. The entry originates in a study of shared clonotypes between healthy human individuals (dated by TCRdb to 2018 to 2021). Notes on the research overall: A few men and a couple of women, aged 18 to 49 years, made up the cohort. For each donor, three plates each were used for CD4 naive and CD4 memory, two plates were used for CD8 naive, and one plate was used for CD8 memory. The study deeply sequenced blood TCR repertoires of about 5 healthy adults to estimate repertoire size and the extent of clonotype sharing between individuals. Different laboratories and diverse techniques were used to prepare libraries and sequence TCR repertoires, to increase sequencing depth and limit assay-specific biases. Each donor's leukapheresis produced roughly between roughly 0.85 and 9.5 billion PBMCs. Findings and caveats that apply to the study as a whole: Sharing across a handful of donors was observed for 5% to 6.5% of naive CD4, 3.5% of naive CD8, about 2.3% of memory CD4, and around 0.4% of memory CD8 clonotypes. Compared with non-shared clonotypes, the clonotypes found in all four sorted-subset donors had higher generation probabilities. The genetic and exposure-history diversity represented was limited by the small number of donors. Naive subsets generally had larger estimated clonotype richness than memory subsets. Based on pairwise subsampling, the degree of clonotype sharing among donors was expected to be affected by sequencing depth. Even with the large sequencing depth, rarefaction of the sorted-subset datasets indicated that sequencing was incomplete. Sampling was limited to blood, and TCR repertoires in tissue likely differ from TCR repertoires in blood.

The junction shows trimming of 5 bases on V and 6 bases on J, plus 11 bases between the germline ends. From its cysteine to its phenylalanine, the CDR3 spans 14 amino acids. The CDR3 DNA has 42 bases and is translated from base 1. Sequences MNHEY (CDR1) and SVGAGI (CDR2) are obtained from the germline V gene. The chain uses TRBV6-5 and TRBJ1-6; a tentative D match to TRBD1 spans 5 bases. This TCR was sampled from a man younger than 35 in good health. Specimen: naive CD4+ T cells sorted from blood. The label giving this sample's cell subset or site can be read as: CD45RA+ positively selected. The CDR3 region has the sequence CASSQGAGNSPLHF. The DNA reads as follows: TGTGCCAGCAGTCAGGGAGCGGGTAATTCACCCCTCCACTTT.